Below, 30 T cell receptor beta chains from the same sample are listed, as sequenced in a study of cytomegalovirus exposure and HLA in healthy donors. Researchers ran the PCR with 60 Vbeta and 13 Jbeta primers. Using immunoSEQ multiplex PCR, the repertoire was profiled, and TCRdb retains in-frame clones only, with some absent. In the table there are about 160,000 clones, 80% to 85% of which are singletons. Specimen: PBMCs. Source of these receptors: a young man in good health and CMV-seronegative.

The rearrangement links TRBV30 to TRBJ1-6, with D possibly TRBD1 on 6 matching bases. V was trimmed by 1 base and J by 11 bases, leaving 15 bases between them. The CDR3 sequence is 14 residues long. Per the germline V gene, CDR1 is GTSNPN and CDR2 is SVGIG (reference sequence). The CDR3 region has the DNA TGTGCCTGGAGTGGGGGGGGGCCTTTTCCACCCCTCCACTTT. This encodes CAWSGGGPFPPLHF.

The chain combines TRBV6-1 with TRBJ2-1; 9 nucleotides match TRBD2. The CDR3 has 18 residues. V gave up 4 bases and J gave up 4 bases; unmatched junction bases: 14. Germline V CDR1 and CDR2: MNHNS, SASEGT. CDR3 region: CASSVAGGYSTMYNEQFF. CDR3 nucleotides: TGTGCCAGCAGTGTGGCGGGGGGGTACTCCACTATGTACAATGAGCAGTTCTTC.

J is TRBJ2-1 and V is TRBV9; 10 bases are a match to TRBD2. Germline CDR1 and CDR2: SGDLS and YYNGEE. The CDR3 extends over 16 amino acids. V dropped 4 bases and J dropped 0; count of bases not matched to a gene: 4. CDR3 nucleotides: TGTGCCAGCAGCCGGATAGCGGGAGGCTCCTACAATGAGCAGTTCTTC. Translating it yields CASSRIAGGSYNEQFF.

V and J are TRBV5-1 and TRBJ2-1, with D maybe TRBD1 (7 bases). Germline V CDR1 and CDR2: SGHRS, YFSETQ. This CDR3 is 14 amino acids long. The V end was cut by 0 bases, the J end by 9 bases, with 13 bases between. CDR3 region: CASSLGSGGPEQFF. For the CDR3, the DNA is TGCGCCAGCAGCTTGGGATCAGGGGGGCCTGAGCAGTTCTTC.

The chain employs TRBV19 and TRBJ1-2; 12 nucleotides match TRBD1. V trimming: 5 bases; J trimming: 3 bases; junction bases outside the gene matches: 1. CDR1 LNHDA and CDR2 SQIVND come from the germline V gene (reference sequence). The CDR3 extends over 14 amino acids. CDR3 sequence reads: CASSGTGGYYGYTF. The CDR3 nucleotides read TGTGCCAGTAGTGGGACAGGGGGCTACTATGGCTACACCTTC.

The chain links TRBV7-2 to TRBJ2-3; 15 nucleotides agree with TRBD2. After removal of 4 bases from V and 5 bases from J, the junction contained 1 base not matched to a gene. Per the germline V gene, CDR1 is SGHTA and CDR2 is FQGNSA. The CDR3 consists of 15 residues. The CDR3 DNA follows: TGTGCCAGCAGCTCGGGACTAGCGGGAGGAGATACGCAGTATTTT. It encodes CASSSGLAGGDTQYF.

The CDR3, as DNA: TGTGCCAGCAGTTACTCGGCAACAGTCTCCTACGAGCAGTACTTC. It yields the protein CASSYSATVSYEQYF. The chain uses TRBV6-5 and TRBJ2-7; D gene ambiguous. Deletions cut 0 bases from V and 0 bases from J, with 9 bases between. Germline V gives CDR1 MNHEY, CDR2 SVGAGI. This CDR3 has 15 residues.

This chain joins TRBV2 and TRBJ1-5; 8 bases are shared with TRBD1. V lost 4 bases, J lost 3 bases, and 2 bases stayed unmatched. Germline V lookup: CDR1 SNHLY, CDR2 FYNNEI. The CDR3 is 14 amino acids. The CDR3 coding sequence is TGTGCCAGCAGTGGGACAGGGTCCAATCAGCCCCAGCATTTT. Translation: CASSGTGSNQPQHF.

V is TRBV27 and J is TRBJ2-2; TRBD1 matches 11 bases. CDR1 MNHEY and CDR2 SMNVEV come from the germline V gene (reference sequence). Trimming took 5 bases from V and 4 from J; bases not matched to a gene: 6. The CDR3 has 16 residues. The CDR3 bases are TGTGCCAGCAGTCTGGACAGGGGGCGAGGCACCGGGGAGCTGTTTTTT. Translation gives CASSLDRGRGTGELFF.

CDR3 residues: CASSLLGTNEQFF. CDR3 sequence (DNA): TGTGCCAGCAGCTTACTAGGTACCAATGAGCAGTTCTTC. The chain combines TRBV11-3 with TRBJ2-1; D is undetermined. The CDR3 consists of 13 residues. CDR1 and CDR2 (germline): SGHNT, YENEEA. The V and J ends lost 2 bases and 6 bases respectively, with 8 bases between them.

About this clone itself: At one of its ends the junction is not consistent with the germline gene, which may arise from a read error. The rearrangement joins TRBV28 to TRBJ2-7; TRBD1 might be the D (5 bases). Germline-derived CDR1 and CDR2 are MDHEN and SYDVKM. This CDR3 is 12 amino acids long. The CDR3, as DNA: TGTGCCAGCAGTTTTTACTGGGGCCCCAAGAACTTC. Protein product: CASSFYWGPKNF.

The chain carries TRBV10-3 and TRBJ2-7, with D unresolved. CDR3 length equals 15 residues. The germline V gene has CDR1 ENHRY and CDR2 SYGVKD. Trimming stripped 0 bases from V and 3 bases from J, with 12 bases between. CDR3 bases: TGTGCCATCAGTGAGTCGGCAGTTAACCGCTACGAGCAGTACTTC. Translation gives CAISESAVNRYEQYF.

This clone showed up just once. The chain employs TRBV5-8 and TRBJ1-1, with 10 bases fitting TRBD1. The ends lost 0 bases at V and 0 bases at J; junction bases unmatched: 8. Germline CDR1 SGHTS, CDR2 YDEGEE. The CDR3 extends over 18 amino acids. The CDR3 here is CASSLARTGGRLNTEAFF. The DNA for the CDR3 is TGTGCCAGCAGCTTGGCCCGGACAGGGGGGCGGTTGAACACTGAAGCTTTCTTT.

This clone has a handful of counts. The chain combines TRBV6-5 with TRBJ1-5; possibly TRBD1 for D (5 bases). The V gene lost 9 bases and the J gene lost 0 bases, with 12 bases spanning the gap. This CDR3 comprises 14 residues. From germline, CDR1 is MNHEY and CDR2 SVGAGI. The CDR3: CASGRDFSNQPQHF. Written as DNA, the CDR3 is TGTGCCAGTGGACGGGACTTTAGCAATCAGCCCCAGCATTTT.

J is TRBJ1-1 and V is TRBV27, with 7 bases fitting TRBD1. The CDR3 consists of 15 residues. From germline, CDR1 is MNHEY and CDR2 SMNVEV (reference sequence). V dropped 5 bases and J dropped 3; count of bases not matched to a gene: 9. CDR3 bases: TGTGCCAGCAGTGTTATATCACAGGGGTACACTGAAGCTTTCTTT. Translating gives CASSVISQGYTEAFF.

The DNA of the CDR3 is TGTGCCAGAAGCCGACTAGCGGGGGACGAAACCGGTACGCAGTATTTT. This sequence encodes CARSRLAGDETGTQYF. The genes are TRBV7-5 and TRBJ2-3; the table names TRBD2, a call not compared with the DNA. TRBV7-5 is assigned pseudogene status. This CDR3 has 16 residues.

The V and J genes are TRBV5-1 and TRBJ2-7; 8 nucleotides line up with TRBD2. The CDR3 runs to 15 residues. Germline lookup yields CDR1 SGHRS and CDR2 YFSETQ. The ends lost 0 bases at V and 0 bases at J; junction bases unmatched: 2. In DNA form, the CDR3 reads TGCGCCAGCAGCTTGGCGGGGGGGTCCTCCTACGAGCAGTACTTC. It specifies CASSLAGGSSYEQYF.

This chain joins TRBV7-2 and TRBJ2-3; TRBD1 might be the D (6 bases). The germline V and J ends were trimmed by 5 bases and 0 bases, with 12 bases remaining between them. The length of the CDR3 is 15 residues. The germline CDR1 and CDR2 sequences are SGHTA and FQGNSA. The CDR3 loop reads CASSATGLSTDTQYF. The DNA for the CDR3 is TGTGCCAGCAGCGCTACAGGGCTAAGCACAGATACGCAGTATTTT.

This chain uses TRBV5-1 with TRBJ2-2, with 8 bases identical to TRBD2. V lost 2 bases and J lost 4; bases outside the gene matches: 7. The germline V gene has CDR1 SGHRS and CDR2 YFSETQ. The CDR3 runs 16 residues. CDR3 sequence (DNA): TGCGCCAGCAGCTTCCGGCGGGGGGAGAGCACCGGGGAGCTGTTTTTT. Amino acids: CASSFRRGESTGELFF.

The V call is TRBV28, the J call TRBJ1-6; D remains unclear. Per germline, CDR1 MDHEN and CDR2 SYDVKM. This CDR3 comprises 13 residues. V was shortened by 6 bases and J by 4 bases, with 7 bases between the two germline ends. The CDR3 DNA is TGTGCCAGCAGGCGGGAGTATAATTCACCCCTCCACTTT. It translates to CASRREYNSPLHF.

This clone was observed a few times. V gene TRBV7-7 combines with J gene TRBJ1-4; 7 bases align to TRBD1. The length of the CDR3 is 15 residues. The J segment lost 7 bases and the V segment lost 1 base, leaving 6 bases of the junction unmatched. CDR1 is SSHAT and CDR2 is FNYEAQ in the germline V gene (reference sequence). Written as DNA, the CDR3 is TGTGCCAGCAGCTTAGGGGACAGCGCGCGTGAAAAACTGTTTTTT. Translation gives CASSLGDSAREKLFF.

The chain links TRBV6-5 to TRBJ1-2, with a weak D call TRBD1 (5 bases). CDR3 length: 13 residues. The V end was cut by 5 bases, the J end by 8 bases, with 15 bases between. The germline gives CDR1 MNHEY, CDR2 SVGAGI. In DNA form, the CDR3 reads TGTGCCAGCAGTCCCGGGGGGGGGAACGGCTACACCTTC. Protein: CASSPGGGNGYTF.

The rearrangement uses TRBV2 and TRBJ2-3, with TRBD2 identical over 10 bases. The CDR3 sequence is 15 residues long. Trimming took 4 bases from V and 4 from J; bases not matched to a gene: 5. Looked up from germline, CDR1 is SNHLY and CDR2 is FYNNEI. CDR3 sequence reads: CASSVTSGDPDTQYF. The DNA for the CDR3 is TGTGCCAGCAGTGTTACTAGCGGGGATCCAGATACGCAGTATTTT.

V gene TRBV6-6 combines with J gene TRBJ2-3; D call uncertain. The CDR3 totals 11 residues. Germline lookup yields CDR1 MNHNY and CDR2 SVGAGI (reference sequence). Trimming took off 8 bases at V and 4 bases at J, with 7 bases between the two ends. The CDR3, as DNA: TGTGCCAGCCTCGGTCCAGATACGCAGTATTTT. Translating gives CASLGPDTQYF.

This sequence joins TRBV2 and TRBJ2-1, with TRBD1 matching 9 bases. The germline CDR1 and CDR2 sequences are SNHLY and FYNNEI. The CDR3 spans 16 residues. Trimming cost V 0 bases and J 6 bases; bases outside gene matches: 6. CDR3 sequence (DNA): TGTGCCAGCAGTGAAGCCGGGACAGGGATAAGCAATGAGCAGTTCTTC. This translates into CASSEAGTGISNEQFF.

The chain couples TRBV19 to TRBJ2-2; D gene ambiguous. There are 16 residues in the CDR3. Trimming removed 5 bases at V and 0 bases at J, with 13 bases between. Germline loops: CDR1 LNHDA, CDR2 SQIVND (reference sequence). CDR3 in amino acids: CASSERRSPNTGELFF. CDR3 coding DNA: TGTGCCAGTAGTGAAAGACGGAGTCCGAACACCGGGGAGCTGTTTTTT.

The rearrangement uses TRBV2 and TRBJ1-5, with D tentatively TRBD1 (6 bases). V was clipped by 4 bases and J by 6 bases, with 19 bases between them. There are 16 residues in the CDR3. Germline-derived CDR1 and CDR2 are SNHLY and FYNNEI. The CDR3 DNA follows: TGTGCCAGCAGTGGGATGGCGGGGGGCTTGGGTCAGCCCCAGCATTTT. Residues: CASSGMAGGLGQPQHF.

The CDR3 nucleotides read TGTGCCAGCAGCACCCGGACTGGGAGCTCCTACGAGCAGTACTTC. Its protein is CASSTRTGSSYEQYF. The V and J genes are TRBV7-2 and TRBJ2-7, with a weak D call TRBD2 (5 bases). Germline-derived CDR1 and CDR2 are SGHTA and FQGNSA. The germline V and J ends were trimmed by 5 bases and 0 bases, with 14 bases remaining between them. This CDR3 comprises 15 residues.

There are a few counts of this clone. The rearrangement links TRBV19 to TRBJ2-3; 9 bases align to TRBD1. Germline CDR1 and CDR2: LNHDA and SQIVND (reference sequence). Unmatched junction bases numbered 2, after V lost 5 bases and J lost 2 bases. CDR3 length equals 14 residues. The CDR3 DNA is TGTGCCAGTAGTTGGGACAGGGCCACAGATACGCAGTATTTT. Its protein is CASSWDRATDTQYF.

CDR3 in amino acids: CASSFTGANEKLFF. The CDR3 DNA reads as TGTGCCAGCAGCTTTACGGGAGCTAATGAAAAACTGTTTTTT. The V call is TRBV5-5, the J call TRBJ1-4; D gene unclear. The CDR3 runs to 14 residues. Germline V gene lookup returns CDR1 SGHKS and CDR2 YYEKEE (reference sequence). V was clipped by 2 bases and J by 3 bases, with 8 bases between them.